This TCR beta chain is drawn from a study of early stage breast cancer tumors. Trimming stripped 2 bases from V and 8 bases from J, with 15 bases between. There are 15 residues in the CDR3. Per the germline V gene, CDR1 is MNHEY and CDR2 is SMNVEV (reference sequence). The table came from immunoSEQ multiplex PCR; TCRdb's copy has only in-frame clones and leaves some out. The sample lists 28,000 or so clones, around 75% seen once, with roughly 4.5% in the top ten. The sequence derives from a person aged 35-49 years with breast cancer. Sequencing was performed on blood. This chain uses TRBV27 with TRBJ1-4, with TRBD1 as a possible D gene (5 bases). CDR3 nucleotide sequence: TGTGCCAGCAGTTTAATCGCAGGGATCGGCGAAAAACTGTTTTTT. Protein: CASSLIAGIGEKLFF. Together with reference TRBV27 and TRBJ1-4, the CDR3 gives the full variable domain: EAQVTQNPRYLITVTGKKLTVTCSQNMNHEYMSWYRQDPGLGLRQIYYSMNVEVTDKGDVPEGYKVSRKEKRNFPLILESPSPNQTSLYFCASSLIAGIGEKLFFGSGTQLSVL.